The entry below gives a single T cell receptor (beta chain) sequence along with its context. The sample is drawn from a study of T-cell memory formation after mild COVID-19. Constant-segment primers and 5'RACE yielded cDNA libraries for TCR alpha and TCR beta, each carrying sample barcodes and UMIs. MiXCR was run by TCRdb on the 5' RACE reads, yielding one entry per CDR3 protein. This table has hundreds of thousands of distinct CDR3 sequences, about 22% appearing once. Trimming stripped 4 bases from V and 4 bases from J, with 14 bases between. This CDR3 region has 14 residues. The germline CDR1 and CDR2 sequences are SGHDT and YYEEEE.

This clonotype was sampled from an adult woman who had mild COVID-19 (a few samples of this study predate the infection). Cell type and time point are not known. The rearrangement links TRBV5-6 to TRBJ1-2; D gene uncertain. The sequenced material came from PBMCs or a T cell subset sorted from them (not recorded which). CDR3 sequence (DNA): TGTGCCAGCAGCGTACAGCTCTCATTCTATGGCTACACCTTC. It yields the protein CASSVQLSFYGYTF.